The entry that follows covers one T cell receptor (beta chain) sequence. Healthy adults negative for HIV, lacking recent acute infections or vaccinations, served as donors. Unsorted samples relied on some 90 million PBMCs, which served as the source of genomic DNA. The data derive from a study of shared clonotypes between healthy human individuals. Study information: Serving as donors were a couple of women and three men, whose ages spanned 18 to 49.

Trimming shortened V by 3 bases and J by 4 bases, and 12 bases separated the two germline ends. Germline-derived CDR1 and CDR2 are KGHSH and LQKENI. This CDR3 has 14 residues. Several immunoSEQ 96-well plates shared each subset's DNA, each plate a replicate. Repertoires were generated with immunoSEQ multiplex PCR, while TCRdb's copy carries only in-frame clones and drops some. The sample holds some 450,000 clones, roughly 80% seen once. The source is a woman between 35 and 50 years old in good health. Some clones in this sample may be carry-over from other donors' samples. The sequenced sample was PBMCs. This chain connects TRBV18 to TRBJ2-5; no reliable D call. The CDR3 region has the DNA TGTGCCAGCTCACCTAGCTACACAACAGAGACCCAGTACTTC. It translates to CASSPSYTTETQYF.